This entry lists 14 T cell receptor beta chains sequenced from one sample in a study of identical twins. One entry per CDR3 protein results from TCRdb running MiXCR on the 5' RACE reads. The sample has around 1.7 million distinct CDR3 sequences; roughly a third are singletons. Sequencing used cord blood. The receptors were sampled from a newborn girl in good health.

This clonotype was seen only a few times. The V gene is TRBV5-8, the J gene TRBJ1-4, with D perhaps TRBD1 (6 bases). Trimming removed 2 bases at V and 5 bases at J, with 13 bases between. This CDR3 region has 15 residues. The germline gives CDR1 SGHTS, CDR2 YDEGEE. CDR3 nucleotide sequence: TGTGCCAGCAGCTTCGGGCAGGGGTCGAATGAAAAACTGTTTTTT. As protein: CASSFGQGSNEKLFF. Full variable domain (outside the CDR3, taken from reference TRBV5-8 and TRBJ1-4): EAGVTQSPTHLIKTRGQQATLRCSPISGHTSVYWYQQALGLGLQFLLWYDEGEERNRGNFPPRFSGRQFPNYSSELNVNALELEDSALYLCASSFGQGSNEKLFFGSGTQLSVL.

This clonotype has ten or more counts. V gene TRBV9 combines with J gene TRBJ2-7, with a possible D match to TRBD1 (5 bases). V lost 0 bases, J lost 0 bases, and 7 bases lay in between. Germline lookup yields CDR1 SGDLS and CDR2 YYNGEE. CDR3 length equals 14 residues. CDR3 amino acids: CASSVGTFSYEQYF. The CDR3 DNA is TGTGCCAGCAGCGTAGGGACATTCTCCTACGAGCAGTACTTC.

This clonotype appeared a few times. The gene calls are TRBV20-1 and TRBJ2-7, with 8 nucleotides matching TRBD2. Germline CDR1 is DFQATT and CDR2 is SNEGSKA (reference sequence). There are 13 residues in the CDR3. V shed 6 bases, J shed 2 bases, and the junction held 6 bases outside the gene matches. Here the CDR3 DNA reads TGCAGTGCCCCTCAGACTAGCGCCTACGAGCAGTACTTC. Protein: CSAPQTSAYEQYF.

The chain uses TRBV14 and TRBJ1-4; 9 bases fit TRBD1. The CDR3 consists of 16 residues. Germline V gene lookup returns CDR1 SGHDN and CDR2 FVKESK. The J segment lost 8 bases and the V segment lost 3 bases, leaving 10 bases of the junction unmatched. The CDR3 protein is CASSQDRGFVSEKLFF. As DNA, the CDR3 is TGTGCCAGCAGCCAGGACAGGGGTTTCGTGTCGGAAAAACTGTTTTTT.

This clonotype was seen a handful of times. An end of the junction differs from the germline gene, which may be a read error. This chain joins TRBV24-1 and TRBJ2-4; TRBD2 might be the D (6 bases). The CDR3 covers 13 residues. Germline V gene sequence: CDR1 KGHDR, CDR2 SFDVKD. CDR3 protein: CAASDPGLMEQYF. The CDR3 region has the DNA TGTGCCGCCAGTGATCCGGGACTGATGGAGCAGTACTTC.

This clonotype was observed a few times. The V call is TRBV20-1, the J call TRBJ1-5; D possibly corresponds to TRBD1 (6 bases). The CDR3 is 12 residues long. The germline V gene has CDR1 DFQATT and CDR2 SNEGSKA (reference sequence). The CDR3 nucleotides are TGCAGAGCTGGACAGAACAATCAGCCCCAGCATTTT. This sequence encodes CRAGQNNQPQHF.

V gene TRBV7-2 combines with J gene TRBJ1-2, with D unresolved. The CDR3 loop spans 13 amino acids. Deletions cut 7 bases from V and 8 bases from J, with 17 bases between. The germline V gene encodes CDR1 SGHTA and CDR2 FQGNSA. CDR3 sequence (DNA): TGTGCCAGCACCACCACACTCCTGAGAGGCTACACCTTC. Translating it yields CASTTTLLRGYTF.

The chain uses TRBV5-5 and TRBJ2-3, with 10 bases identical to TRBD2. The CDR3 spans 17 residues. Unmatched junction bases numbered 11, after V lost 1 base and J lost 6 bases. The germline V gene encodes CDR1 SGHKS and CDR2 YYEKEE (reference sequence). CDR3 coding DNA: TGTGCCAGCAGCTTGATTCATTGGGCTAGCGGGAGTGATACGCAGTATTTT. It specifies CASSLIHWASGSDTQYF.

This clonotype was recorded many times. The junction and the germline gene differ at one end; a read error may be behind it. The chain links TRBV12-3 or TRBV12-4 to TRBJ2-1; D remains ambiguous. The CDR3 sequence is 15 residues long. The CDR3 bases are TGCGCCAGCAGCTTGGGTAGGAGCTCCTACAATGAGCAGTTCTTC. Its protein is CASSLGRSSYNEQFF.

In this sample, this clonotype turned up once. J is TRBJ1-1 and V is TRBV3-1; D might be TRBD1 (5 bases). CDR3 length: 13 residues. The germline V and J ends were trimmed by 0 bases and 6 bases, with 8 bases remaining between them. Germline V CDR1 and CDR2: LGHDT, YNNKEL (reference sequence). CDR3 nucleotide sequence: TGTGCCAGCAGCCAAGATGGAGGGGCTGAAGCTTTCTTT. Its protein is CASSQDGGAEAFF.

The sample holds a few counts of this clonotype. This rearrangement joins TRBV10-3 to TRBJ2-3; either TRBD1 or TRBD2 may fit D (6 bases each). The germline V gene has CDR1 ENHRY and CDR2 SYGVKD. V was clipped by 10 bases and J by 2 bases, with 19 bases between them. This CDR3 spans 15 amino acids. The CDR3 here is CATSVGGRDTDTQYF. The CDR3 coding sequence is TGTGCCACTTCCGTGGGGGGCCGAGACACAGATACGCAGTATTTT.

This clonotype has a count of ten or more. The gene calls are TRBV20-1 and TRBJ2-7, with D possibly matching TRBD2 (5 bases). Trimming took off 0 bases at V and 3 bases at J, with 21 bases between the two ends. Germline CDR1 is DFQATT and CDR2 is SNEGSKA (reference sequence). This CDR3 contains 17 residues. CDR3 loop: CSARDRVKRSHLYEQYF. CDR3 nucleotides: TGCAGTGCTAGAGATCGGGTTAAGCGGAGCCACCTCTACGAGCAGTACTTC.

A word on this clonotype: With a much larger clone just one base away, this may be a read error. V gene TRBV7-2 combines with J gene TRBJ2-1; perhaps TRBD1 as D (5 bases). The CDR3 totals 15 residues. CDR1 is SGHTA and CDR2 is FQGNSA in the germline V gene. The CDR3 nucleotides are TGTGCCAGCAGCACGGACACGAGCTCCCACAATGAGCAGTTCTTC. Translated: CASSTDTSSHNEQFF.

This chain joins TRBV20-1 and TRBJ2-5, with D possibly being TRBD1 (7 bases). V was trimmed by 5 bases and J by 3 bases, leaving 16 bases between them. CDR1 and CDR2 from the germline V gene are DFQATT and SNEGSKA (reference sequence). The CDR3 consists of 14 residues. CDR3 in amino acids: CSAPTGRPKETQYF. The CDR3 nucleotides are TGCAGTGCTCCGACAGGGAGGCCAAAAGAGACCCAGTACTTC.